This TCR beta chain was obtained from a study of cytomegalovirus exposure and HLA in healthy donors. Notes on the study in general: Across donors, sequencing depth was assumed by presence/absence analyses to be roughly uniform. Specific recognition of CMV antigens was confirmed in vitro for a few chains (all CMV-associated).

The PCR employed 60 Vbeta primers together with 13 Jbeta primers. Produced via immunoSEQ multiplex PCR; TCRdb's table is partial and in-frame only. Counted here are fewer than 250,000 clones, roughly 82% occurring once; the ten biggest clones make up 6%. A word on this clone: The antigen is not known.

The TCR comes from a man aged 40-55 years in good health and CMV-seropositive. Sequenced: PBMCs.

The CDR3 spells CASSEGTGPPLNQPQHF. The CDR3 DNA reads TGTGCCAGCAGTGAAGGGACAGGGCCCCCTCTCAATCAGCCCCAGCATTTT. The V call is TRBV2, the J call TRBJ1-5; 8 nucleotides line up with TRBD1. With V trimmed by 1 base and J by 3 bases, 8 bases remained unmatched. Germline V gene sequence: CDR1 SNHLY, CDR2 FYNNEI. The CDR3 runs to 17 residues.